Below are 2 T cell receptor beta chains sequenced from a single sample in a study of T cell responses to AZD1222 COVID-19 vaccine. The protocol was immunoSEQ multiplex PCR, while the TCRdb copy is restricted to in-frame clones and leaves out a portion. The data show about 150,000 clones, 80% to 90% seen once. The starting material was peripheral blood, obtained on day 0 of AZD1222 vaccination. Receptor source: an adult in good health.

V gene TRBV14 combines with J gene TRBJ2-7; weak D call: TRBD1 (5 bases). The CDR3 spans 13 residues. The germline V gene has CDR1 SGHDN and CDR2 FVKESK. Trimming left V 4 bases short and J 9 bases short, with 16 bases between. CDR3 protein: CASSRPPGFSQYF. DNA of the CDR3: TGTGCCAGCAGCCGGCCACCAGGGTTTTCGCAGTACTTC.

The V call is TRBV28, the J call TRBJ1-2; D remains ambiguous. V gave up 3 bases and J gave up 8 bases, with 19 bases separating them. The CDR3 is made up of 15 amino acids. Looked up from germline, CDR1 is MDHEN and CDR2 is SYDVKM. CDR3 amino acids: CASSFYDSRVGGYTF. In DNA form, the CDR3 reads TGTGCCAGCAGTTTTTACGACTCGCGGGTCGGCGGCTACACCTTC.